A single TCR beta chain is shown here with its context. Its antigen remains unknown. The sample is drawn from a study of T cell responses to AZD1222 COVID-19 vaccine. Overall study findings and caveats: Females made up more of the donors, who were largely white British, and clonal diversity may have come out too low. When two AZD1222 doses had been given, Spike-specific TCR breadth and depth rose. A reported finding is that nearly half of spike-specific TCRs target unmutated variant regions.

Germline CDR1 reads LGHNA; CDR2 reads YSLEER. The CDR3 loop spans 15 amino acids. Trimming took off 4 bases at V and 6 bases at J, with 16 bases between the two ends. Measured with immunoSEQ multiplex PCR; TCRdb has only the in-frame clones, and not every one. The repertoire consists of about 130,000 clones, with less than 90% occurring once and the leading ten covering under 4.5%. The sample was peripheral blood, taken on day 0 of AZD1222 vaccination. The chain carries TRBV4-3 and TRBJ1-5; D is undetermined. The TCR sequence derives from an adult in good health. In nucleotides, the CDR3 is TGCGCCAGCAGCCCTGTCGCTACGTGGGGTCAGCCCCAGCATTTT. Its translation is CASSPVATWGQPQHF.